The source of this T cell receptor (beta chain) is a study of neurological immune-mediated disorders. This clonotype has at least ten counts. The team produced cDNA through 5'RACE using 10-nucleotide random UMIs. TCRdb independently ran MiXCR on the 5' RACE reads; one entry per CDR3 protein. The table lists 80,000 or so distinct CDR3 sequences, approximately 9.4% of them singletons. The study built unsorted libraries from 2 million PBMCs kept at -80 C. CDR1 and CDR2 (germline): SGHDT, YYEEEE. The J segment lost 4 bases and the V segment lost 2 bases, leaving 8 bases of the junction unmatched. The length of the CDR3 is 15 residues.

The TCR sequence derives from a man in his fifties or sixties in good health. The V gene is TRBV5-6, the J gene TRBJ2-5; 7 bases map to TRBD1. The sequencing sample was made of PBMCs. The CDR3 bases are TGTGCCAGCAGCTTCAACAGGGGCGGCGGAGAGACCCAGTACTTC. Translation gives CASSFNRGGGETQYF.